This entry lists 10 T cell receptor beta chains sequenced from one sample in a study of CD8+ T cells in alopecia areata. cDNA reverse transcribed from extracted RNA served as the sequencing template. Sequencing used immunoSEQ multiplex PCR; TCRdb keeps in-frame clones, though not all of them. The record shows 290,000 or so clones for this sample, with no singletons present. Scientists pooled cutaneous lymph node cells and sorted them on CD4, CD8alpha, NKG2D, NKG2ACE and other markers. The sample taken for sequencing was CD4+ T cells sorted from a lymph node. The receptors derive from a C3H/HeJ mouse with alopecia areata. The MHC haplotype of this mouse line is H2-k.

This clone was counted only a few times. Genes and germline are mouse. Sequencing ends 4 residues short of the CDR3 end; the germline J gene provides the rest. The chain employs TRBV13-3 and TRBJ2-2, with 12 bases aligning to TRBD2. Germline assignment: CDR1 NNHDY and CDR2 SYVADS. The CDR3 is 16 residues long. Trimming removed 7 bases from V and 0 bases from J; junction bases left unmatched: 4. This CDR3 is CASRDWGAANTGQLYF. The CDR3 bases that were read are TGTGCCAGCCGGGACTGGGGGGCGGCAAACACCGGG.

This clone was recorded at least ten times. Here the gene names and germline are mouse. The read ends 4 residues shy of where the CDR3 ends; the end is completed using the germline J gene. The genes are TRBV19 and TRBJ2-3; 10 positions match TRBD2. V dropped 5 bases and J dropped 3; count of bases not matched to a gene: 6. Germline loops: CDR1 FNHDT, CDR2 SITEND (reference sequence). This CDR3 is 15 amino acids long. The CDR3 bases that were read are TGTGCCAGCAGAAGACTGGGGGGTAACGCAGAA. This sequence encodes CASRRLGGNAE. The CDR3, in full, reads CASRRLGGNAETLYF.

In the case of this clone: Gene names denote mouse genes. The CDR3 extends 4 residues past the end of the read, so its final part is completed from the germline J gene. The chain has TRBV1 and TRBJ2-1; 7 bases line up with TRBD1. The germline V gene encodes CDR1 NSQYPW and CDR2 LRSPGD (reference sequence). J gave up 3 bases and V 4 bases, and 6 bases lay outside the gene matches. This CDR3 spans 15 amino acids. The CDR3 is CTCSGRDRSYAEQFF. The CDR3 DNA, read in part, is TGCACCTGCAGTGGCCGGGACAGATCCTATGCT.

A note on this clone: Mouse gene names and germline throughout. This CDR3 is CTCSAVGTGYNSPLYF. The sequenced part of the CDR3 DNA is TGCACCTGCAGTGCAGTGGGGACAGGGTATAATTCGCCC. V is TRBV1 and J is TRBJ1-6; 9 nucleotides align to TRBD1. The sequenced fragment ends 3 residues before the CDR3 boundary, so the rest is inferred from the germline J gene. TRBJ1-6 has ORF status, its function being uncertain. The length of the CDR3 is 16 residues. V shed 1 base, J shed 4 bases, and the junction held 2 bases outside the gene matches. Per the germline V gene, CDR1 is NSQYPW and CDR2 is LRSPGD (reference sequence).

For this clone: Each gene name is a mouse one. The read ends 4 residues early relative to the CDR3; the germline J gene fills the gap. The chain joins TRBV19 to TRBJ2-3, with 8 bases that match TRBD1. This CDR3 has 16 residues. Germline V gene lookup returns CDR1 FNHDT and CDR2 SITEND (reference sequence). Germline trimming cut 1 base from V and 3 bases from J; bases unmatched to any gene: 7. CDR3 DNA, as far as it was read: TGTGCCAGCAGTATACGTCAGGGGGCGAGGGCAGAA. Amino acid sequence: CASSIRQGARAE. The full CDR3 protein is CASSIRQGARAETLYF.

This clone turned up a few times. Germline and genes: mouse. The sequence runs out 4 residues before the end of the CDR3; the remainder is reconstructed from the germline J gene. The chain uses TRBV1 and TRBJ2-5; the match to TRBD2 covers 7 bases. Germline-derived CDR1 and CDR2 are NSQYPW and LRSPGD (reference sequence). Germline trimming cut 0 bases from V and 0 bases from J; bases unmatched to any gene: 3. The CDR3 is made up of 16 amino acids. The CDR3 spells CTCSADLGDNQDTQYF. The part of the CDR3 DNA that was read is TGCACCTGCAGTGCAGATCTGGGGGATAACCAAGAC.

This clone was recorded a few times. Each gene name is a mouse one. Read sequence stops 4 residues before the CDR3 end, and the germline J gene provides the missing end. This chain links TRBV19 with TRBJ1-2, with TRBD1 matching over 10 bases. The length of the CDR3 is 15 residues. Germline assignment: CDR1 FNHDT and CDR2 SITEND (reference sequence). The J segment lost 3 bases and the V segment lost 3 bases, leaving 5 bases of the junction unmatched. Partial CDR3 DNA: TGTGCCAGCAGTAGACAGGGGGCGCTGGACTCC. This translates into CASSRQGALDS. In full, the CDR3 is CASSRQGALDSDYTF.

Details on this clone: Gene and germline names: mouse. The covered CDR3 bases are TGTGCCAGCAGTGATACCAGGGTGGACCAAGAC. It encodes CASSDTRVDQD. The complete CDR3 sequence is CASSDTRVDQDTQYF. This chain connects TRBV13-3 to TRBJ2-5; tentatively, D is TRBD1 (5 bases). The read ends 4 residues before the CDR3 terminus; that terminus is restored from the germline J gene. This CDR3 contains 15 residues. The V end was cut by 1 base, the J end by 1 base, with 10 bases between. CDR1 is NNHDY and CDR2 is SYVADS in the germline V gene.

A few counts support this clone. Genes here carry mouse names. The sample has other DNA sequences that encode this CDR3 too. CDR3 DNA, as far as it was read: TGCACCTGCAGTGCAGGACTGGGGGGCCTCCAAGAC. Protein: CTCSAGLGGLQD. The CDR3 in its entirety is CTCSAGLGGLQDTQYF. The chain combines TRBV1 with TRBJ2-5; TRBD2 matches at 10 bases. The read ends 4 residues early relative to the CDR3; the germline J gene fills the gap. The germline V gene encodes CDR1 NSQYPW and CDR2 LRSPGD (reference sequence). V dropped 1 base and J dropped 2; count of bases not matched to a gene: 3. The CDR3 consists of 16 residues.

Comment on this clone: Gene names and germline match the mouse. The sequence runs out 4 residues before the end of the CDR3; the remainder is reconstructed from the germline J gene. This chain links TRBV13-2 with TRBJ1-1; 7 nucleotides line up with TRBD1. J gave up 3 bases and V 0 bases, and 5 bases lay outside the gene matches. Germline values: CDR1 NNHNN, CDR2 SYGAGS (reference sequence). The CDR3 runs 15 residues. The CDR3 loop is CASGDEGGRDTEVFF. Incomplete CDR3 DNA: TGTGCCAGCGGTGATGAAGGGGGCAGAGACACA.